The T cell receptor beta chain described here comes from a study of beta chain features in type 1 diabetes. V lost 3 bases, J lost 8 bases, and 5 bases stayed unmatched. The V gene's germline CDR1 is LGHNA and CDR2 YSLEER. The CDR3 totals 16 residues. On this clone itself: What it binds is not known.

Averaging around 110 mL, one heparinised blood draw was given by each donor. The authors obtained over 95% purity in all sorted populations. The whole isolated RNA underwent reverse transcription, so sequencing captured expressed TCRB transcripts. Profiled with immunoSEQ multiplex PCR; TCRdb holds only in-frame clones, not every one. Here the sample spans 65,000 to 100,000 clones, roughly 34% being singletons. Study-level results: Diminished insertions and augmented deletions at VDJ junctions characterized type 1 diabetes patients.

The chain employs TRBV4-3 and TRBJ2-1; TRBD2 matches 15 bases. The sample taken for sequencing was stem cell memory CD4+ T cells from blood. The receptor's source is a woman between 18 and 29 years old in good health. CDR3 in DNA: TGCGCCAGCAGCCATCTTGGACTAGCGGGGGGGCATGAGCAGTTCTTC. Protein product: CASSHLGLAGGHEQFF.